Shown below are 14 T cell receptor beta chains from a single sample sequenced in a study of cytomegalovirus exposure and HLA in healthy donors (dated by TCRdb to the late 2010s). The library was produced with the immunoSEQ multiplex PCR assay. The multiplex PCR relied on a mix of 60 forward primers for TCR Vbeta segments and 13 reverse primers for TCR Jbeta segments. TCRdb took over this immuneACCESS table, retaining in-frame rearrangements with V and J assigned. Such tables are incomplete; in checked studies, under half of the missing clones stem from an unresolved V gene, and the remainder is unexplained. The sample includes hundreds of thousands of clones, with roughly 87% observed a single time. Nearly 6% of the sample rests with the top ten. The specimen sequenced was PBMCs. These receptors originate from a man aged 40-55 years in good health and CMV-seropositive.

V usage is TRBV18 and J usage is TRBJ1-2, with D perhaps TRBD1 (5 bases). The germline V and J ends were trimmed by 4 bases and 8 bases, with 11 bases remaining between them. The length of the CDR3 is 12 residues. Germline CDR1 reads KGHSH; CDR2 reads LQKENI. The DNA for the CDR3 is TGTGCCAGCTCACGCAGGGAAGGGGGCTACACCTTC. Its translation is CASSRREGGYTF. Supplemented by reference TRBV18 and TRBJ1-2, the full variable domain reads NAGVMQNPRHLVRRRGQEARLRCSPMKGHSHVYWYRQLPEEGLKFMVYLQKENIIDESGMPKERFSAEFPKEGPSILRIQQVVRGDSAAYFCASSRREGGYTFGSGTRLTVV.

This chain links TRBV6-1 with TRBJ2-3; the D gene is possibly TRBD2 (5 bases). The CDR3 totals 17 residues. Germline lookup yields CDR1 MNHNS and CDR2 SASEGT. V shed 2 bases and J shed 6 bases, with 21 bases lying between them. Here the CDR3 DNA reads TGTGCCAGCAGTGAATCGGTCTCCCGTTGGGAGCGGGATACGCAGTATTTT. Amino acids: CASSESVSRWERDTQYF.

The chain combines TRBV11-3 with TRBJ2-1, with 13 positions matching TRBD2. The CDR3 covers 15 residues. Germline loops: CDR1 SGHNT, CDR2 YENEEA. Trimming took 4 bases from V and 6 from J; bases not matched to a gene: 3. CDR3 protein: CASSSLAGGFNEQFF. In DNA form, the CDR3 reads TGTGCCAGCAGCTCACTAGCGGGAGGGTTCAATGAGCAGTTCTTC.

J is TRBJ2-3 and V is TRBV14; D not certain. In germline, CDR1 is SGHDN, CDR2 FVKESK. V lost 3 bases to trimming and J lost 2 bases, with 6 bases between them. The CDR3 covers 13 residues. The CDR3 DNA sequence: TGTGCCAGCAGCCACCAAATCACAGATACGCAGTATTTT. It translates to CASSHQITDTQYF.

This clone was recorded only once. The CDR3, as DNA: TGTGCCAGCAGCTTTAGAGGGGGATCCCTGGCCTACGAGCAGTACGTC. This codes for CASSFRGGSLAYEQYV. The J gene is TRBJ2-7, the V gene TRBV5-5; D may be TRBD1 (6 bases). With 2 bases removed from V and 2 bases from J, the gap between germline ends came to 17 bases. The CDR3 consists of 16 residues. CDR1 and CDR2 (germline): SGHKS, YYEKEE (reference sequence).

The chain employs TRBV29-1 and TRBJ2-1; 8 bases are a match to TRBD1. The CDR3 covers 16 residues. Germline V CDR1 and CDR2: SQVTM, ANQGSEA. After removal of 1 base from V and 6 bases from J, the junction contained 11 bases not matched to a gene. The CDR3 region is CSVEGWAGGRSNEQFF. DNA for the CDR3: TGCAGCGTTGAAGGCTGGGCAGGGGGCCGCTCCAATGAGCAGTTCTTC.

The CDR3 region is CASSPEQGKHLSTNYGYTF. Here the CDR3 DNA reads TGCGCCAGCAGCCCAGAACAGGGGAAGCATCTATCAACTAACTATGGCTACACCTTC. The chain uses TRBV5-1 and TRBJ1-2; 7 nucleotides align to TRBD1. The CDR3 covers 19 residues. CDR1 is SGHRS, CDR2 YFSETQ, per germline. V gave up 4 bases and J gave up 0 bases; unmatched junction bases: 18.

The V call is TRBV19, the J call TRBJ1-4; maybe TRBD1 (6 bases). The CDR3 runs 15 residues. CDR1 and CDR2 from the germline V gene are LNHDA and SQIVND (reference sequence). V was trimmed by 7 bases and J by 2 bases, leaving 14 bases between them. The CDR3 protein is CASNLRGLTNEKLFF. The CDR3 DNA follows: TGTGCCAGTAACCTCAGGGGTCTGACTAATGAAAAACTGTTTTTT.

V and J are TRBV9 and TRBJ2-6; D unresolved. The CDR3 is 14 amino acids. V lost 3 bases and J 5 bases, leaving 9 bases between the germline ends. Germline-derived CDR1 and CDR2 are SGDLS and YYNGEE. The CDR3 reads CASSATRWANVLTF. Here the CDR3 DNA reads TGTGCCAGCAGCGCAACCAGGTGGGCCAACGTCCTGACTTTC.

This chain uses TRBV5-5 with TRBJ1-4, with 7 bases aligning to TRBD1. This CDR3 spans 16 amino acids. With V trimmed by 1 base and J by 0 bases, 3 bases remained unmatched. Germline V lookup: CDR1 SGHKS, CDR2 YYEKEE (reference sequence). CDR3 protein: CASSLWDSPTNEKLFF. Here the CDR3 DNA reads TGTGCCAGCAGCTTGTGGGACAGCCCAACTAATGAAAAACTGTTTTTT.

The genes are TRBV30 and TRBJ1-2; D gene unclear. CDR3 length: 12 residues. Germline V lookup: CDR1 GTSNPN, CDR2 SVGIG (reference sequence). Deletions cut 5 bases from V and 4 bases from J, with 11 bases between. The CDR3: CAWAGGAYGYTF. CDR3 sequence (DNA): TGTGCCTGGGCGGGAGGAGCCTATGGCTACACCTTC.

This clone was counted a few times. The genes are TRBV27 and TRBJ1-5, with 8 bases identical to TRBD1. The CDR3 sequence is 14 residues long. With 10 bases clipped from V and 1 base from J, the junction kept 6 bases outside the gene matches. Germline V gene sequence: CDR1 MNHEY, CDR2 SMNVEV (reference sequence). The CDR3 DNA reads as TGTGCCACTTCCCAGGGGGCGAGCAATCAGCCCCAGCATTTT. Translation gives CATSQGASNQPQHF.

The chain uses TRBV5-1 and TRBJ2-7; 12 bases are shared with TRBD2. The CDR3 consists of 16 residues. The V gene end was trimmed by 0 bases and the J gene end by 5 bases; junction bases not matched to a gene: 6. Germline V gene sequence: CDR1 SGHRS, CDR2 YFSETQ. CDR3 sequence (DNA): TGCGCCAGCAGCTTGGAACTAGCGGGAGGAATGGACGAGCAGTACTTC. Protein sequence: CASSLELAGGMDEQYF.

This chain links TRBV6-5 with TRBJ2-3, with D hard to call. This CDR3 is built from 13 residues. Germline lookup yields CDR1 MNHEY and CDR2 SVGAGI. V was clipped by 6 bases and J by 4 bases, with 11 bases between them. The CDR3 coding sequence is TGTGCCAGCAGACAGACGGTCGCAGATACGCAGTATTTT. It yields the protein CASRQTVADTQYF.